This note documents a single T cell receptor (beta chain) sequence. The antigen is unknown. The CDR3 has 15 amino acids. V lost 0 bases and J 4 bases, leaving 12 bases between the germline ends. Germline-derived CDR1 and CDR2 are KGHSH and LQKENI. This sample stems from a study of beta chain features in type 1 diabetes. Background on the study: Patients and healthy donors were similar in age, gender and cell yields. Cells sorted and examined across all samples totaled around 110,000,000. The study, taken as a whole, reports: Compared with healthy donors, patients appeared to share more similar naive, central memory and regulatory TCRB repertoires.

Every donor provided one heparinised blood draw, which averaged about 110 mL. Isolated RNA was reverse transcribed in full, so expressed TCRB transcripts were sequenced. Data came from immunoSEQ multiplex PCR; TCRdb stores just in-frame clones and leaves some out. The table shows around 400,000 clones, with about 14% occurring only once. The chain has TRBV18 and TRBJ1-1; TRBD1 might be the D (6 bases). The clonotype originates from a woman aged 18-29 years in good health. Sample: naive CD4+ T cells from blood. CDR3 DNA: TGTGCCAGCTCACCACCGACAGGAGTGGGCACTGAAGCTTTCTTT. It codes for CASSPPTGVGTEAFF. Full variable domain (rest looked up from reference TRBV18 and TRBJ1-1): NAGVMQNPRHLVRRRGQEARLRCSPMKGHSHVYWYRQLPEEGLKFMVYLQKENIIDESGMPKERFSAEFPKEGPSILRIQQVVRGDSAAYFCASSPPTGVGTEAFFGQGTRLTVV.